The 2 T cell receptor beta chains below were found in one sample sequenced in a study of monozygotic twins with inflammatory bowel disease. TCRdb re-called the 5' RACE reads; every CDR3 protein appears as one record, without DNA. The sample totals 440,000 or so distinct CDR3 sequences. The sequenced sample was blood. These receptors all stem from a human donor with ulcerative colitis or Crohn's disease, or a healthy co-twin of an affected twin (not recorded which).

The chain joins TRBV20-1 to TRBJ2-7; the TCRdb call, TRBD2, lacks DNA for checking. Germline V lookup: CDR1 DFQATT, CDR2 SNEGSKA (reference sequence). The CDR3 extends over 17 amino acids. CDR3 region: CSARDTSGRVPGHEQYF.

This chain joins TRBV30 and TRBJ1-1; TCRdb outputs TRBD1, but without DNA this stays unchecked. This CDR3 contains 16 residues. Germline V gene sequence: CDR1 GTSNPN, CDR2 SVGIG (reference sequence). This CDR3 reads CACSRRRRQMNTEAFF. Filled out from reference TRBV30 and TRBJ1-1, the complete variable domain reads SQTIHQWPATLVQPVGSPLSLECTVEGTSNPNLYWYRQAAGRGLQLLFYSVGIGQISSEVPQNLSASRPQDRQFILSSKKLLLSDSGFYLCACSRRRRQMNTEAFFGQGTRLTVV.